This T cell receptor beta chain was captured by sequencing in a study of OX40 agonist ivuxolimab in advanced cancers. CDR3 length: 18 residues. Looked up from germline, CDR1 is SGHRS and CDR2 is YFSETQ. V was shortened by 3 bases and J by 0 bases, with 18 bases between the two germline ends. Libraries were prepared by immunoSEQ multiplex PCR; TCRdb keeps only in-frame clonotypes and omits some of them. The repertoire holds about 77,000 clones, approximately 95% seen once, with 0.32% in the top ten. The V call is TRBV5-1, the J call TRBJ2-2, with D perhaps matching TRBD2 (6 bases). The sequencing used CD4+ or CD8+ T cells sorted from blood, collected in a trial of the OX40 agonist ivuxolimab. The clonotype originates from an adult with an advanced solid tumor such as melanoma, head and neck, liver or kidney cancer. The CDR3 DNA sequence: TGCGCCAGCAGCTGGACTACCTCAACAGAAACGAACACCGGGGAGCTGTTTTTT. It is translated as CASSWTTSTETNTGELFF. Filled out from reference TRBV5-1 and TRBJ2-2, the complete variable domain reads KAGVTQTPRYLIKTRGQQVTLSCSPISGHRSVSWYQQTPGQGLQFLFEYFSETQRNKGNFPGRFSGRQFSNSRSEMNVSTLELGDSALYLCASSWTTSTETNTGELFFGEGSRLTVL.